This paragraph covers one T cell receptor beta chain sequence. Antigen specificity is unknown. The data originate from a study of siplizumab effects on memory and regulatory T cells. Study outcomes and limitations: Naive T cells seemed more diverse than memory cells and seemed major alloresponse contributors.

Produced via immunoSEQ multiplex PCR; TCRdb's table is partial and in-frame only. The sample has about 64,000 clones, roughly 96% seen once. V shed 3 bases and J shed 0 bases, with 9 bases lying between them. Germline V gene data show CDR1 as LNHDA and CDR2 as SQIVND (reference sequence). This CDR3 region has 15 residues. This chain joins TRBV19 and TRBJ1-5; D remains ambiguous. This clonotype was obtained from a human donor in good health. The sequenced material came from naive CD8+ T cells sorted from blood. CDR3 coding DNA: TGTGCCAGTAGTATGAGTGGGTATAGCAATCAGCCCCAGCATTTT. It yields the protein CASSMSGYSNQPQHF.